These 23 T cell receptor beta chains share one sample of origin, sequenced in a study of T cell responses to AZD1222 COVID-19 vaccine (dated by TCRdb to the early 2020s). The time point label, as the study defines it: baseline before first vaccination. Library creation used the immunoSEQ multiplex PCR assay. Here the immuneACCESS table is served through TCRdb, limited to in-frame sequences with V and J called. Missing clones are a known gap in these copies; in checked studies unresolved V genes cover under half, and the rest lacks a known reason. Present in this sample are about 120,000 clones, roughly 90% of which were seen just once. Approximately 1% of the sample comes from the top ten. Sequenced material: peripheral blood, taken on day 0 of AZD1222 vaccination. Receptors were obtained from an adult in good health.

The chain combines TRBV9 with TRBJ2-1, with D tentatively TRBD2 (6 bases). CDR3 size: 16 residues. Trimming pared 0 bases from V and 9 bases from J, leaving 19 bases between. Germline-derived CDR1 and CDR2 are SGDLS and YYNGEE. The CDR3 DNA follows: TGTGCCAGCAGCGTAGGGGGTCGGGACTCCACAACTGAGCAGTTCTTC. It yields the protein CASSVGGRDSTTEQFF.

This chain joins TRBV28 and TRBJ2-7, with D perhaps TRBD1 or TRBD2 (6 bases each). In germline, CDR1 is MDHEN, CDR2 SYDVKM. The length of the CDR3 is 15 residues. Between the trimmed V and J ends, which lost 5 bases and 3 bases, there was a span of 17 bases. CDR3 loop: CASSGGGTLGYEQYF. The CDR3 DNA is TGTGCCAGCAGTGGGGGCGGGACTCTTGGCTACGAGCAGTACTTC.

V gene TRBV12-1 combines with J gene TRBJ1-2; the tabulated D call, TRBD1, remains unverified against the DNA. TRBV12-1 constitutes a pseudogene. This CDR3 comprises 15 residues. The DNA of the CDR3 is TGTGCCAGCTCCAGACAGGGGCCTTTTAACTATGGCTACACCTTC. Translated, it gives CASSRQGPFNYGYTF.

The chain carries TRBV27 and TRBJ2-3; D perhaps matches TRBD2 (5 bases). CDR3 length: 13 residues. V lost 2 bases and J lost 4, with 7 bases in between. Germline loops: CDR1 MNHEY, CDR2 SMNVEV (reference sequence). CDR3 region: CASSLEGPDTQYF. CDR3 DNA: TGTGCCAGCAGTTTAGAGGGCCCAGATACGCAGTATTTT.

This sequence joins TRBV24-1 and TRBJ2-2; 7 bases fit TRBD1. Per germline, CDR1 KGHDR and CDR2 SFDVKD. After removal of 9 bases from V and 6 bases from J, the junction contained 9 bases not matched to a gene. The CDR3 spans 14 residues. The chain's CDR3 is CATQGVLTSGELFF. The CDR3 coding sequence is TGTGCCACCCAGGGGGTGCTTACTTCCGGGGAGCTGTTTTTT.

This clone was observed a few times. The J gene is TRBJ1-2, the V gene TRBV20-1; no clear D. V was shortened by 3 bases and J by 9 bases, with 20 bases between the two germline ends. Germline values: CDR1 DFQATT, CDR2 SNEGSKA (reference sequence). CDR3 length equals 14 residues. CDR3 sequence reads: CSASSRELGSSYTF. The CDR3 DNA reads as TGCAGTGCTAGTAGTCGGGAGTTGGGGTCAAGCTACACCTTC.

The CDR3 is CASSGPLGTGGRANEKLFF. In DNA, the CDR3 is TGTGCCAGCAGTGGCCCGCTCGGGACAGGGGGCAGGGCTAATGAAAAACTGTTTTTT. The rearrangement joins TRBV2 to TRBJ1-4; TRBD1 aligns across 12 bases. This CDR3 spans 19 amino acids. Trimming cost V 4 bases and J 3 bases; bases outside gene matches: 12. The V gene's germline CDR1 is SNHLY and CDR2 FYNNEI.

This clone occurred once. J is TRBJ1-1 and V is TRBV19; 7 bases match TRBD1. CDR1 LNHDA and CDR2 SQIVND come from the germline V gene (reference sequence). Trimming removed 3 bases from V and 4 bases from J; junction bases left unmatched: 5. CDR3 size: 14 residues. This CDR3 is CASSMNRGSTEAFF. CDR3 nucleotides: TGTGCCAGTAGTATGAACAGGGGAAGCACTGAAGCTTTCTTT.

V gene TRBV7-9 combines with J gene TRBJ2-1; D is undetermined. Germline V gene lookup returns CDR1 SEHNR and CDR2 FQNEAQ (reference sequence). The CDR3 is 12 amino acids. V was shortened by 1 base and J by 7 bases, with 5 bases between the two germline ends. The CDR3 sequence is CASSLEGNEQFF. CDR3 DNA sequence: TGTGCCAGCAGCTTAGAGGGTAATGAGCAGTTCTTC.

The genes are TRBV14 and TRBJ2-7; the D gene is possibly TRBD2 (5 bases). Germline CDR1 is SGHDN and CDR2 is FVKESK. The CDR3 length is 14 residues. V gave up 0 bases and J gave up 7 bases, with 13 bases separating them. This CDR3 reads CASSQDHGGGEQYF. CDR3 nucleotide sequence: TGTGCCAGCAGCCAAGATCACGGCGGCGGGGAGCAGTACTTC.

The V call is TRBV4-2, the J call TRBJ2-6; D gene ambiguous. Germline CDR1 and CDR2: LGHNA and YNFKEQ. The V gene lost 7 bases and the J gene lost 3 bases, with 16 bases spanning the gap. There are 16 residues in the CDR3. CDR3 bases: TGTGCCAGCACCTTAATTCCAATGTTTGGGGCCAACGTCCTGACTTTC. Translating gives CASTLIPMFGANVLTF.

J is TRBJ2-5 and V is TRBV2; 13 nucleotides match TRBD2. Trimming took 4 bases from V and 4 from J; bases not matched to a gene: 0. Per the germline V gene, CDR1 is SNHLY and CDR2 is FYNNEI. The CDR3 loop spans 14 amino acids. The CDR3: CASSGLAGGETQYF. For the CDR3, the DNA is TGTGCCAGCAGTGGACTAGCGGGAGGAGAGACCCAGTACTTC.

The count of this clone is one. This chain connects TRBV10-3 to TRBJ1-2; 7 nucleotides match TRBD1. The CDR3 runs 14 residues. V lost 6 bases to trimming and J lost 1 base; unmatched junction nucleotides: 5. Germline CDR1 reads ENHRY; CDR2 reads SYGVKD. Here the CDR3 reads CAISAGGFNYGYTF. For the CDR3, the DNA is TGTGCCATCAGCGCAGGGGGTTTTAACTATGGCTACACCTTC.

This clone has just one count. This rearrangement joins TRBV6-5 to TRBJ1-5; TRBD1 aligns across 8 bases. The junction had 4 bases not matched to a gene; V was cut back by 6 bases and J by 6 bases. Germline V gene sequence: CDR1 MNHEY, CDR2 SVGAGI. The CDR3 consists of 13 residues. The CDR3 reads CASSRQGSQPQHF. The DNA of the CDR3 is TGTGCCAGCAGCCGACAGGGGTCTCAGCCCCAGCATTTT.

The genes are TRBV30 and TRBJ1-5; D gene uncertain. The V and J ends lost 2 bases and 2 bases respectively, with 13 bases between them. Germline V gene data show CDR1 as GTSNPN and CDR2 as SVGIG (reference sequence). There are 15 residues in the CDR3. CDR3 region: CAWSKGWDGNQPQHF. Written as DNA, the CDR3 is TGTGCCTGGAGTAAAGGATGGGATGGCAATCAGCCCCAGCATTTT.

The chain has TRBV4-1 and TRBJ2-1, with 10 bases aligning to TRBD2. V shed 4 bases, J shed 2 bases, and the junction held 5 bases outside the gene matches. The CDR3 consists of 16 residues. Germline assignment: CDR1 MGHRA and CDR2 YSYEKL. CDR3 DNA sequence: TGCGCCAGCAGCCGCGTACTAGCGGGGACCTACAATGAGCAGTTCTTC. Translated, it gives CASSRVLAGTYNEQFF.

V gene TRBV7-3 combines with J gene TRBJ2-4, with 9 bases matching TRBD1. The CDR3 sequence is 14 residues long. After removal of 4 bases from V and 6 bases from J, the junction contained 4 bases not matched to a gene. Germline CDR1 reads SGHTA; CDR2 reads FQGTGA. The CDR3 loop is CASSSPGQGNIQYF. DNA of the CDR3: TGTGCCAGCAGCTCCCCGGGACAGGGAAACATTCAGTACTTC.

J is TRBJ1-2 and V is TRBV19; 8 bases fit TRBD1. This CDR3 has 12 residues. J lost 6 bases, V lost 7 bases, and 4 bases had no gene match. Germline CDR1 reads LNHDA; CDR2 reads SQIVND (reference sequence). The CDR3 DNA reads TGTGCCAGTACGAAGGACAGGGATGGCTACACCTTC. Encoded protein: CASTKDRDGYTF.

This rearrangement joins TRBV7-9 to TRBJ2-7; D ambiguous. The CDR3 is 14 amino acids. Germline V gives CDR1 SEHNR, CDR2 FQNEAQ (reference sequence). Trimming removed 1 base at V and 0 bases at J, with 7 bases between. The CDR3 region is CASSLVGGSYEQYF. The CDR3 bases are TGTGCCAGCAGCTTAGTTGGCGGCTCCTACGAGCAGTACTTC.

The chain employs TRBV18 and TRBJ1-3; no clear D. This CDR3 comprises 17 residues. Looked up from germline, CDR1 is KGHSH and CDR2 is LQKENI. Trimming removed 3 bases from V and 0 bases from J, with 15 bases in between. CDR3 amino acids: CASSPLGTTFSGNTIYF. CDR3 sequence (DNA): TGTGCCAGCTCACCGTTGGGTACAACCTTCTCTGGAAACACCATATATTTT. The full variable domain, completed using reference TRBV18 and TRBJ1-3, is NAGVMQNPRHLVRRRGQEARLRCSPMKGHSHVYWYRQLPEEGLKFMVYLQKENIIDESGMPKERFSAEFPKEGPSILRIQQVVRGDSAAYFCASSPLGTTFSGNTIYFGEGSWLTVV.

The chain couples TRBV6-2 or TRBV6-3 to TRBJ2-7, with D hard to call. The CDR3 loop spans 14 amino acids. The germline V gene has CDR1 MNHEY and CDR2 SVGEGT. V lost 0 bases to trimming and J lost 3 bases, with 9 bases between them. The CDR3 DNA follows: TGTGCCAGCAGTTACTCCCCCACTTACTACGAGCAGTACTTC. Residues: CASSYSPTYYEQYF.

This clone was observed once. The chain links TRBV6-6 to TRBJ2-7; 8 nucleotides agree with TRBD1. The CDR3 totals 14 residues. Per the germline V gene, CDR1 is MNHNY and CDR2 is SVGAGI (reference sequence). V trimming: 7 bases; J trimming: 6 bases; junction bases outside the gene matches: 11. DNA for the CDR3: TGTGCCAGCACCTCGGGGACAGGAGGTCCCGAGCAGTACTTC. It yields the protein CASTSGTGGPEQYF.

V gene TRBV7-3 combines with J gene TRBJ2-6, with D unresolved. The germline V gene has CDR1 SGHTA and CDR2 FQGTGA. CDR3 length: 17 amino acids. Trimming left V 0 bases short and J 0 bases short, with 9 bases between. This CDR3 reads CASSLTGRNSGANVLTF. In DNA form, the CDR3 reads TGTGCCAGCAGCTTAACCGGACGGAACTCTGGGGCCAACGTCCTGACTTTC.